The TCR beta chain described here comes from a study of cytomegalovirus exposure and HLA in healthy donors. Primers: 60 Vbeta forward and 13 Jbeta reverse. The assay was immunoSEQ multiplex PCR, and TCRdb's table has in-frame clones only and misses some. The sample consists of about 120,000 clones, 80% to 85% of them appearing once. Overall study results and limits: The study labeled fewer than 200 TCR beta chains cytomegalovirus-associated. According to an earlier analysis, most TCR beta V segments yielded productive rearrangements about 87% or about 30% of the time.

A word on this clone: Its antigen is not known.

Germline V gene sequence: CDR1 GTSNPN, CDR2 SVGIG (reference sequence). Trimming at V came to 3 bases and at J to 5 bases, leaving 3 bases not matched to a gene. The CDR3 spans 12 residues. The J gene is TRBJ2-5, the V gene TRBV30; 7 bases line up with TRBD2. Sequencing was performed on PBMCs. The sequence derives from a woman aged 40-49 years in good health and CMV-seronegative. The DNA for the CDR3 is TGTGCCTGGAGGAGCGGGAAGGAGACCCAGTACTTC. Translation gives CAWRSGKETQYF.